The 22 T cell receptor beta chains given below trace back to one sample, sequenced in a study of response to subunit inactivated influenza vaccine. TCRdb re-called the RT-PCR reads with MiXCR, one entry per CDR3 protein. The repertoire consists of around 570,000 distinct CDR3 sequences, with approximately 7.1% occurring once and the leading ten covering 10% to 15%. Here the sequenced sample was PBMCs from blood, taken around 25 months after vaccination. The source is a man in his fifties or sixties who received an inactivated influenza vaccine.

This sequence joins TRBV20-1 and TRBJ2-5; possible D gene TRBD2, 6 bases. The CDR3 sequence is 12 residues long. V shed 6 bases and J shed 1 base, with 9 bases lying between them. Germline V gene sequence: CDR1 DFQATT, CDR2 SNEGSKA (reference sequence). The CDR3 loop is CSAGGLQETQYF. The CDR3 DNA sequence: TGCAGTGCGGGAGGCCTCCAAGAGACCCAGTACTTC.

This clonotype was picked up a small number of times. The chain carries TRBV6-5 and TRBJ1-2; 10 nucleotides match TRBD1. From germline, CDR1 is MNHEY and CDR2 SVGAGI. The J segment lost 8 bases and the V segment lost 2 bases, leaving 5 bases of the junction unmatched. The length of the CDR3 is 14 residues. The DNA of the CDR3 is TGTGCCAGCAGTTACGGACAGGGGGTAGTAGGCTACACCTTC. Its translation: CASSYGQGVVGYTF.

Worth noting for this clonotype: A clone one base away is much larger, so this may be a read error. This chain connects TRBV12-3 or TRBV12-4 to TRBJ2-1, with TRBD2 as a possible D gene (6 bases). This CDR3 region has 13 residues. V was clipped by 2 bases and J by 10 bases, with 12 bases between them. CDR3 nucleotide sequence: TGTGCCAGCAGTTTAATAGCGGCAGTGGAGCAGTTCTTC. Encoded protein: CASSLIAAVEQFF.

This clonotype turned up a few times. This could be a read error, since a much larger clone is one nucleotide away. J is TRBJ2-3 and V is TRBV29-1; D ambiguous. The CDR3 loop spans 10 amino acids. The V and J ends lost 7 bases and 0 bases respectively, with 2 bases between them. CDR1 is SQVTM and CDR2 is ANQGSEA in the germline V gene. CDR3 nucleotide sequence: TGCAGCGGGAGCACAGATACGCAGTATTTT. It yields the protein CSGSTDTQYF.

This clonotype was picked up a small number of times. The rearrangement joins TRBV7-9 to TRBJ2-5; TRBD1 agrees at 8 bases. The J segment lost 5 bases and the V segment lost 1 base, leaving 12 bases of the junction unmatched. CDR1 and CDR2 from the germline V gene are SEHNR and FQNEAQ (reference sequence). The CDR3 contains 17 residues. CDR3 amino acids: CASSLGRSTGDGETQYF. The CDR3 DNA sequence: TGTGCCAGCAGCTTAGGAAGGTCGACAGGGGACGGGGAGACCCAGTACTTC.

The chain couples TRBV19 to TRBJ2-1; perhaps TRBD2 as D (5 bases). The CDR3 has 12 residues. Germline V gives CDR1 LNHDA, CDR2 SQIVND (reference sequence). Between the trimmed V and J ends, which lost 5 bases and 12 bases, there was a span of 14 bases. The CDR3 spells CASSLAEEGQFF. In DNA, the CDR3 is TGTGCCAGTAGTCTGGCGGAGGAAGGGCAGTTCTTC.

The DNA of the CDR3 is TGTGCCAGCAAGGGGACTATTAGCTCCTACGAGCAGTACTTC. Amino acid sequence: CASKGTISSYEQYF. This rearrangement joins TRBV6-1 to TRBJ2-7; 7 bases are shared with TRBD2. Germline CDR1 reads MNHNS; CDR2 reads SASEGT. Trimming removed 7 bases from V and 0 bases from J; junction bases left unmatched: 6. CDR3 size: 14 residues.

In this sample, this clonotype turned up a few times. The chain carries TRBV12-3 or TRBV12-4 and TRBJ1-2, with D maybe TRBD1 (5 bases). The CDR3 totals 17 residues. Between the trimmed V and J ends, which lost 4 bases and 6 bases, there was a span of 24 bases. This CDR3 reads CASSWGSGLWAPDGYTF. The CDR3 DNA is TGTGCCAGCAGTTGGGGGTCAGGCTTGTGGGCCCCTGATGGCTACACCTTC.

This clonotype has only a few counts. The chain uses TRBV6-5 and TRBJ2-2; D not certain. The CDR3 has 13 amino acids. Germline-derived CDR1 and CDR2 are MNHEY and SVGAGI. With 0 bases removed from V and 7 bases from J, the gap between germline ends came to 6 bases. CDR3 coding DNA: TGTGCCAGCAGTTACTCCTTGGGCGGGGAGCTGTTTTTT. It encodes CASSYSLGGELFF.

This clonotype was seen more than once but under ten times. This chain joins TRBV7-2 and TRBJ1-1; 7 bases are shared with TRBD1. Germline V lookup: CDR1 SGHTA, CDR2 FQGNSA. The CDR3 is 13 residues long. The junction had 8 bases not matched to a gene; V was cut back by 5 bases and J by 8 bases. CDR3 in DNA: TGTGCCAGCAGCCCCTGGGACAGACAAGAAGCTTTCTTT. Its translation: CASSPWDRQEAFF.

The chain employs TRBV20-1 and TRBJ2-3; the match to TRBD2 covers 12 bases. The germline V gene encodes CDR1 DFQATT and CDR2 SNEGSKA (reference sequence). Trimming at V came to 5 bases and at J to 7 bases, leaving 10 bases not matched to a gene. This CDR3 has 15 residues. DNA of the CDR3: TGCAGTGCTGACGGGAGACTAGCGGGGGCGAATACGCAGTATTTT. It encodes CSADGRLAGANTQYF.

This clonotype was picked up many times. V is TRBV5-6 and J is TRBJ1-1; 12 bases line up with TRBD1. The CDR3 has 16 residues. Germline V CDR1 and CDR2: SGHDT, YYEEEE. Trimming at V came to 5 bases and at J to 4 bases, leaving 9 bases not matched to a gene. The CDR3 region has the DNA TGTGCCAGCAGATCGGGACAGGGGGCTTGGAGCACTGAAGCTTTCTTT. This sequence encodes CASRSGQGAWSTEAFF.

This clonotype occurred a few times. The chain combines TRBV7-2 with TRBJ2-7, with 8 positions matching TRBD1. The V gene end was trimmed by 5 bases and the J gene end by 0 bases; junction bases not matched to a gene: 6. Germline CDR1 and CDR2: SGHTA and FQGNSA. The CDR3 is 15 residues long. Written as DNA, the CDR3 is TGTGCCAGCAGCCAACGGACAGGGAGCTCCTACGAGCAGTACTTC. This gives the protein CASSQRTGSSYEQYF.

This clonotype showed up many times. The V call is TRBV20-1, the J call TRBJ2-1, with 8 bases aligning to TRBD2. The CDR3 loop spans 15 amino acids. CDR1 and CDR2 (germline): DFQATT, SNEGSKA (reference sequence). V lost 2 bases to trimming and J lost 6 bases; unmatched junction nucleotides: 9. CDR3 in DNA: TGCAGTGCTAGAAGTCCCAGCGGGGGTCCCAATGAGCAGTTCTTC. Translated, it gives CSARSPSGGPNEQFF.

This clonotype was observed at least ten times. The chain combines TRBV6-2 or TRBV6-3 with TRBJ2-3, with TRBD1 matching over 11 bases. Germline CDR1 and CDR2: MNHEY and SVGEGT. V shed 5 bases and J 5 bases; nucleotides not matched to a gene: 6. The CDR3 has 15 amino acids. CDR3 residues: CASSPRTGGGDTQYF. The CDR3, as DNA: TGTGCCAGCAGTCCCAGGACAGGGGGCGGAGATACGCAGTATTTT.

The chain recombines TRBV28 with TRBJ2-7, with 8 positions matching TRBD1. The CDR3 spans 17 residues. The germline V gene has CDR1 MDHEN and CDR2 SYDVKM. With V trimmed by 2 bases and J by 2 bases, 11 bases remained unmatched. In DNA form, the CDR3 reads TGTGCCAGCAGTTTACCCCTCCGGGACAGGTCCACCTACGAGCAGTACTTC. Its translation: CASSLPLRDRSTYEQYF.

This clonotype was counted a few times. This chain uses TRBV18 with TRBJ2-7; 7 bases align to TRBD1. V was clipped by 1 base and J by 6 bases; unmatched bases: 9. The germline V gene has CDR1 KGHSH and CDR2 LQKENI. This CDR3 has 15 residues. The CDR3 nucleotides read TGTGCCAGCTCACCACAGGGGGCACAGTTAGGCGAGCAGTACTTC. It translates to CASSPQGAQLGEQYF.

This clonotype was counted at least ten times. The V and J genes are TRBV3-1 and TRBJ2-3; 8 bases are shared with TRBD2. The junction had 7 bases not matched to a gene; V was cut back by 0 bases and J by 14 bases. The CDR3 length is 13 residues. The germline V gene encodes CDR1 LGHDT and CDR2 YNNKEL (reference sequence). The CDR3 DNA sequence: TGTGCCAGCAGCCAAGAACCAGCGGGAGCCCCGTATTTT. The encoded protein is CASSQEPAGAPYF.

This clonotype was seen a few times. This sequence joins TRBV18 and TRBJ1-5, with 7 positions matching TRBD1. The CDR3 consists of 16 residues. The junction had 7 bases not matched to a gene; V was cut back by 2 bases and J by 3 bases. Germline-derived CDR1 and CDR2 are KGHSH and LQKENI. CDR3 sequence reads: CASSPVLRGPNQPQHF. The CDR3 coding sequence is TGTGCCAGCTCACCAGTCTTAAGGGGGCCCAATCAGCCCCAGCATTTT.

This clonotype was recorded at least ten times. The chain has TRBV12-3 or TRBV12-4 and TRBJ2-3; unclear D gene. This CDR3 spans 12 amino acids. V lost 3 bases to trimming and J lost 5 bases, with 6 bases between them. For the CDR3, the DNA is TGTGCCAGCAGTTTTATGGGAGATACGCAGTATTTT. This sequence encodes CASSFMGDTQYF.

This clonotype was counted a few times. The V call is TRBV28, the J call TRBJ2-5, with D unclear. V was cut by 5 bases and J by 3 bases, with 10 bases left in between. The CDR3 spans 13 residues. The germline V gene encodes CDR1 MDHEN and CDR2 SYDVKM. CDR3 protein: CASSKQSKETQYF. CDR3 nucleotide sequence: TGTGCCAGCAGTAAACAGAGTAAAGAGACCCAGTACTTC.

Points on this clonotype: A much larger clone lies one base from this, so it may be a read error. J is TRBJ2-3 and V is TRBV10-2; TRBD2 agrees at 7 bases. CDR3 length: 13 residues. The ends lost 11 bases at V and 6 bases at J; junction bases unmatched: 11. Germline-derived CDR1 and CDR2 are WSHSY and SAAADI. Written as DNA, the CDR3 is TGCGCCGGGGAGGGCAGTCAGGCGGATACGCAGTATTTT. Amino acids: CAGEGSQADTQYF.